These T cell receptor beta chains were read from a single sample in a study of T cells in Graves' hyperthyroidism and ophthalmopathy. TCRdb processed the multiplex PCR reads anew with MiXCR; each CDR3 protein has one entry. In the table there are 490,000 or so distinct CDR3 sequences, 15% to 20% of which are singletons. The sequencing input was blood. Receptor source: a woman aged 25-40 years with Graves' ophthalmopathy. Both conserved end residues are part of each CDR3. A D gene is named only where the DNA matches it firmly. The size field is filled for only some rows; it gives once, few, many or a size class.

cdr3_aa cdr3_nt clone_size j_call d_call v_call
CASSLAPQGASNSPLHF TGCGCCAGCAGCTTGGCCCCACAGGGCGCGAGTAATTCACCCCTCCACTTT few TRBJ1-6 - TRBV5-1
CASSVPEAGRAFNEQFF TGTGCCAGTAGTGTTCCCGAAGCGGGAAGAGCCTTCAATGAGCAGTTCTTC few TRBJ2-1 TRBD2 TRBV19
CSARDSPSGRLNEQFF TGCAGTGCTAGAGATTCGCCTAGCGGGAGGCTCAATGAGCAGTTCTTC many TRBJ2-1 TRBD2 TRBV20-1
CASSQTQGQGYAEAFF TGCGCCAGCAGCCAGACACAGGGACAGGGATACGCTGAAGCTTTCTTT many TRBJ1-1 TRBD1 TRBV4-1
CASSGVAGGDGNEQFF TGTGCCAGCAGTGGGGTAGCGGGAGGGGATGGCAATGAGCAGTTCTTC few TRBJ2-1 TRBD2 TRBV25-1
CASSLGFPTEAFF TGTGCCAGCAGCCTGGGCTTTCCCACTGAAGCTTTCTTT - TRBJ1-1 - TRBV6-1
CASSQTTANRQFF TGCGCCAGCAGCCAGACCACCGCCAATCGGCAGTTCTTC many TRBJ2-1 - TRBV4-1
CSVDRGAGELFF TGCAGCGTTGACCGGGGTGCCGGGGAGCTGTTTTTT - TRBJ2-2 - TRBV29-1
CASSDGRGTTGHGGYTF TGTGCCAGCAGTGACGGCCGGGGGACCACAGGCCACGGGGGCTACACCTTC many TRBJ1-2 - TRBV6-1
CASSLERLSSYSEQFF TGTGCCAGCAGCTTGGAACGGCTAAGCTCCTACAGTGAGCAGTTCTTC - TRBJ2-1 - TRBV7-9
CSAREGSYSGNTIYF TGCAGTGCTAGAGAGGGCAGTTACTCTGGAAACACCATATATTTT many TRBJ1-3 - TRBV20-1
CASSQPHGSLPYEQYF TGTGCCAGCAGCCAACCCCATGGGAGCCTTCCCTACGAGCAGTACTTC many TRBJ2-7 - TRBV3-1
CASNSGTSTDTQYF TGTGCCAGCAACTCCGGGACTAGCACAGATACGCAGTATTTT many TRBJ2-3 - TRBV28
CSASRAGTGWNEQYF TGCAGTGCTTCCCGGGCCGGGACAGGGTGGAACGAGCAGTACTTC many TRBJ2-7 TRBD1 TRBV20-1
CASSFPHSKSSDYNEQFF TGCGCCAGCAGCTTCCCACATTCAAAAAGTAGTGACTACAATGAGCAGTTCTTC many TRBJ2-1 - TRBV5-1